Given below is one T cell receptor (beta chain) in context. Its antigen remains unidentified. Synthesis of TCR cDNA relied on 5'RACE template switching, which attached a universal primer site and UMIs. MiXCR was run by TCRdb on the 5' RACE reads, yielding one entry per CDR3 protein. The data contain roughly 340,000 distinct CDR3 sequences, roughly 8.7% of them singletons. The sample is drawn from a study of T cells after yellow fever vaccination. Broader study findings: Faster peaking, at day 5 versus 15, marked a secondary response that was weaker. Post-booster samples contained most primary-vaccination clones (roughly 96% CD4, about 87% CD8). Bulk-population clonotypes that are abundant could appear as contaminants in FACS-sorted repertoires.

CDR1 and CDR2 from the germline V gene are LGHNA and YNFKEQ. The CDR3 contains 15 residues. V was clipped by 1 base and J by 2 bases; unmatched bases: 3. The sequences come from PBMCs, collected on the day of the first yellow fever vaccination. This sequence originates from a man aged 18 to 29 who received the YFV17D yellow fever vaccine. The chain has TRBV4-2 and TRBJ1-2; 8 bases align to TRBD1. As DNA, the CDR3 is TGTGCCAGCAGCCAAGGGACAGGGATCAACTATGGCTACACCTTC. Protein product: CASSQGTGINYGYTF.